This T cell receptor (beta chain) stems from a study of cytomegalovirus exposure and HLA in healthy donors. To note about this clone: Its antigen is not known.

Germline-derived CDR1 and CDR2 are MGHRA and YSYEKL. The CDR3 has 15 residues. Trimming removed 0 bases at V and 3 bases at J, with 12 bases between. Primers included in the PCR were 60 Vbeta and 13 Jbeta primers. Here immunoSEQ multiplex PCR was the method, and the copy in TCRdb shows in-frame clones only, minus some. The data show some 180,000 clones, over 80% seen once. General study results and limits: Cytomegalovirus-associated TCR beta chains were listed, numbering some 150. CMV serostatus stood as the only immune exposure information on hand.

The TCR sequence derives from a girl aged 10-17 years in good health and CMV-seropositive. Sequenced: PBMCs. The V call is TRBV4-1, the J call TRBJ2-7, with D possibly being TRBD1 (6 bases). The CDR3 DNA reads TGCGCCAGCAGCCAAGAAAGTCGCAGGGGCTACGAGCAGTACTTC. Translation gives CASSQESRRGYEQYF.